The clone carrying this T cell receptor beta chain was observed many times. The sample is drawn from a study of T cells in Graves' hyperthyroidism and ophthalmopathy. Duration under 3 months, a NOSPECS grade of at least 4, and a Clinical Activity Score of at least 3 characterized the ophthalmopathy patients. Extraction of PBMCs used 7.5 to 10 ml of fresh peripheral blood. Amplification of TCR beta CDR3 regions was performed using RNA transcripts as template. The TCR CDR3 was amplified in a first-round RT-PCR using the HTBI primer set. TCRdb used MiXCR to reprocess the multiplex PCR reads, holding one entry per CDR3 protein. The sample has a few hundred thousand distinct CDR3 sequences; about 16% are singletons. Germline V CDR1 and CDR2: SEHNR, FQNEAQ (reference sequence). V lost 5 bases to trimming and J lost 2 bases; unmatched junction nucleotides: 5. The CDR3 covers 16 residues.

Sequences were obtained from blood. The chain recombines TRBV7-9 with TRBJ2-1; 11 bases line up with TRBD2. The origin of this receptor is a woman in her thirties or forties with Graves' ophthalmopathy. CDR3 sequence reads: CASSPLAGGTYNEQFF. In DNA, the CDR3 is TGTGCCAGCAGCCCCCTAGCGGGGGGTACCTACAATGAGCAGTTCTTC.